This T cell receptor (beta chain) is drawn from a study of cytomegalovirus exposure and HLA in healthy donors. PCR was performed using 60 Vbeta and 13 Jbeta primers. Assay used: immunoSEQ multiplex PCR; TCRdb lists only in-frame clones, some missing. The profile shows 180,000 or so clones, about 80% of them singletons. The clonotype originates from a man between 50 and 59 years old in good health and CMV-seropositive. Input material: PBMCs.

CDR3 DNA sequence: TGTGCCAGCAGCTTAGGGTCAGACGAGCAGTACTTC. This translates into CASSLGSDEQYF. The rearrangement joins TRBV11-1 to TRBJ2-7; D call uncertain. CDR1 and CDR2 from the germline V gene are SGHAT and FQDESV (reference sequence). The CDR3 runs 12 residues. Trimming removed 1 base at V and 5 bases at J, with 6 bases between.